The 4 T cell receptor beta chains in this list originate from one sample, sequenced in a study of T cells in Graves' hyperthyroidism and ophthalmopathy. The CDR3 regions of TCR beta were amplified from RNA transcripts. TCR CDR3 regions were first amplified by RT-PCR with HTBI primers. TCRdb called the multiplex PCR reads again in MiXCR, with one record for every CDR3 protein. The table records nearly 600,000 distinct CDR3 sequences, more than 13% of them present only once. Sequencing was carried out using blood. Receptor source: a woman between 18 and 29 years old with Graves' ophthalmopathy.

There are many counts of this clonotype. V is TRBV6-6 and J is TRBJ1-5; D uncertain. The CDR3 totals 15 residues. The germline V gene has CDR1 MNHNY and CDR2 SVGAGI (reference sequence). The V end lost 0 bases, the J end lost 7 bases, and 13 bases lay between the germline ends. The CDR3 loop reads CASSYSRRTLQPQHF. The CDR3 coding sequence is TGTGCCAGCAGTTACTCGAGAAGGACCCTCCAGCCCCAGCATTTT.

This clonotype occurred a few times. The chain couples TRBV5-5 to TRBJ1-2; 7 positions agree with TRBD1. Germline-derived CDR1 and CDR2 are SGHKS and YYEKEE (reference sequence). V trimming: 4 bases; J trimming: 0 bases; junction bases outside the gene matches: 9. The CDR3 runs 16 residues. The CDR3 loop reads CASSGGTVRANYGYTF. In nucleotides, the CDR3 is TGTGCCAGCAGCGGAGGGACAGTAAGAGCTAACTATGGCTACACCTTC.

This clonotype showed up many times. This chain connects TRBV5-1 to TRBJ2-3; 9 bases map to TRBD2. Trimming at V came to 4 bases and at J to 6 bases, leaving 12 bases not matched to a gene. CDR1 SGHRS and CDR2 YFSETQ come from the germline V gene. The CDR3 is 16 residues long. The CDR3 nucleotides are TGCGCCAGCAGCCCCCGAGCGGGAGGTGGGGGCGATACGCAGTATTTT. Encoded protein: CASSPRAGGGGDTQYF.

The chain combines TRBV10-3 with TRBJ2-2; 11 nucleotides agree with TRBD2. J gave up 4 bases and V 5 bases, and 3 bases lay outside the gene matches. The CDR3 totals 15 residues. Germline V lookup: CDR1 ENHRY, CDR2 SYGVKD. Here the CDR3 DNA reads TGTGCCATCAGTACTGGGACTAGCGGCACCGGGGAGCTGTTTTTT. This sequence encodes CAISTGTSGTGELFF.